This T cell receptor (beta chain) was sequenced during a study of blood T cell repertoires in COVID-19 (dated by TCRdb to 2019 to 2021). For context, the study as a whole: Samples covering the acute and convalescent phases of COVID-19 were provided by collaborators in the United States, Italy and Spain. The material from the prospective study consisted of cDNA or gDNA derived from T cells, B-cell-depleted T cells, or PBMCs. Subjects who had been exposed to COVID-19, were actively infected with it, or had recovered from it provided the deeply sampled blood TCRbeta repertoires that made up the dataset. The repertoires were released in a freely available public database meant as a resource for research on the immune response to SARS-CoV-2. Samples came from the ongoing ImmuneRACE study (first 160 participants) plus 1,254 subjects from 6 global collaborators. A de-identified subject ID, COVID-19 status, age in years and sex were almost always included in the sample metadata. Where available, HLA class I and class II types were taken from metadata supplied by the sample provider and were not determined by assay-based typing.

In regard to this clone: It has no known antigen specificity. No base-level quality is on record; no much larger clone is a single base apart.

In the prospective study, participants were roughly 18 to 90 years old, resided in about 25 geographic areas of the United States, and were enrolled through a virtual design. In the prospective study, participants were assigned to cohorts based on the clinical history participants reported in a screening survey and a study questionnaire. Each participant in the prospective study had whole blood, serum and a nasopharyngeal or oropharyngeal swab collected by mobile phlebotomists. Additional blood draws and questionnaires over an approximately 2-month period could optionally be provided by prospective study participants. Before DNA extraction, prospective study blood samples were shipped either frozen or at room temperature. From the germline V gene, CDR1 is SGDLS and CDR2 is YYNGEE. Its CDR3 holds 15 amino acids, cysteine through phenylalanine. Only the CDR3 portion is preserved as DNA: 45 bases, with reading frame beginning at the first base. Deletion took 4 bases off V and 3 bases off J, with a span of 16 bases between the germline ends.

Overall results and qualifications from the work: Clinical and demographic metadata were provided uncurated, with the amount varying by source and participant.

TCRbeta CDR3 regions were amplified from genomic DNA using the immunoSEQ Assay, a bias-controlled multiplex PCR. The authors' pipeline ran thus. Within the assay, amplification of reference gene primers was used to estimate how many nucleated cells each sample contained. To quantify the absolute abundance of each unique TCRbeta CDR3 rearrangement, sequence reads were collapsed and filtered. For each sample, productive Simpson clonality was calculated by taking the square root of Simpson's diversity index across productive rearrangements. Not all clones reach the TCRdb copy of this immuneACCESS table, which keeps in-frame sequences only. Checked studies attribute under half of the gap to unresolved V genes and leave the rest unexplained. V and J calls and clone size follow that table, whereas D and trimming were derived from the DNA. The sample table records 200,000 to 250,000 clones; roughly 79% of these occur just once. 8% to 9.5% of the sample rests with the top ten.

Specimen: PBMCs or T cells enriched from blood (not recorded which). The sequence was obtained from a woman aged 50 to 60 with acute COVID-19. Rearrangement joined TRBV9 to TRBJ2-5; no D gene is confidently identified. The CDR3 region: CASSQSHLSKETQYF. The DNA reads TGTGCCAGCAGCCAATCACACCTCTCCAAAGAGACCCAGTACTTC.